The T cell receptor (beta chain) under discussion was sequenced for a study of shared clonotypes between healthy human individuals. General study findings and limits: Generation probability values for non-shared clonotypes were lower than those for clonotypes shared by all four donors. It was anticipated that sequencing depth would influence how many clonotypes donors shared.

Sorted-subset replicate PCRs used 200 ng of genomic DNA. This amount corresponded to some 32,000 T cell genomes. The protocol was immunoSEQ multiplex PCR, while the TCRdb copy is restricted to in-frame clones and leaves out a portion. This table has 2.3 million or so clones, 93% appearing once. The CDR3 sequence is 13 residues long. Germline V gene sequence: CDR1 SNHLY, CDR2 FYNNEI. Trimming removed 4 bases from V and 14 bases from J, with 18 bases in between. As for this clone: As yet, its antigen is unknown.

This receptor was obtained from a man aged 18 to 30 in good health. Some clones in this sample may be carry-over from other donors' samples. Sequencing was done on a sample of naive CD4+ T cells from PBMCs. The subset here: CD45RA+ positively selected. The chain uses TRBV2 and TRBJ2-1; D may be TRBD1 (5 bases). The CDR3 loop reads CASSGYRSYGEFF. Written as DNA, the CDR3 is TGTGCCAGCAGTGGTTACAGGTCCTATGGGGAGTTCTTC.